This entry concerns a single T cell receptor (beta chain). From germline, CDR1 is SGHNT and CDR2 YYREEE (reference sequence). The CDR3 is 15 amino acids. The V segment lost 4 bases and the J segment 2 bases; nucleotides outside the gene matches: 6. This entry belongs to a study of cytomegalovirus exposure and HLA in healthy donors. PCR was performed using 60 Vbeta and 13 Jbeta primers. Only in-frame clones appear in the TCRdb table, and some are missing; sequencing was by immunoSEQ multiplex PCR. The sample lists around 150,000 clones, about 80% occurring once. What was sequenced was PBMCs. This receptor was obtained from a woman in her forties or fifties in good health and CMV-seronegative. The chain uses TRBV5-4 and TRBJ2-3; 8 bases line up with TRBD2. CDR3 bases: TGTGCCAGCAGCCGCGGGGGGTGGGACACAGATACGCAGTATTTT. It translates to CASSRGGWDTDTQYF.